These T cell receptor beta chains were read from a single sample in a study of blood T cell repertoires in COVID-19. Some clones are missing from TCRdb's copy, which holds only in-frame ones; the method was immunoSEQ multiplex PCR. Of about 100,000 clones listed, about 86% were seen once; the top ten hold around 5%. Sequencing input: peripheral blood. The receptors derive from a human donor in a cohort sampled during active COVID-19. Both conserved end residues are part of each CDR3. The D gene is left open where the match is weak. The listing skips clone size in some rows; elsewhere it reads once, few, many or a size class.

abundance	d_gene	v_gene	j_gene	CDR3aa	CDR3nt
NA	NA	TRBV5-6	TRBJ2-3	CASSLRYTDTQYF	TGTGCCAGCAGCTTGCGTTACACAGATACGCAGTATTTT
NA	TRBD1	TRBV20-1	TRBJ2-7	CSASRQGVQYF	TGCAGTGCTAGTCGACAGGGGGTGCAGTACTTC
once	TRBD1	TRBV18	TRBJ1-3	CASSPGTGGNTIYF	TGTGCCAGCTCACCTGGGACAGGGGGAAACACCATATATTTT
NA	NA	TRBV11-2	TRBJ1-5	CASSLTGHQPQHF	TGTGCCAGCAGCTTAACAGGACATCAGCCCCAGCATTTT
NA	NA	TRBV3-1/TRBV3-2	TRBJ2-1	CASSQVALGEQFF	TGTGCCAGCAGCCAAGTAGCCCTAGGTGAGCAGTTCTTC
NA	TRBD1	TRBV19	TRBJ2-1	CASRRQGGSNEQFF	TGTGCCAGTAGGCGACAGGGGGGATCGAATGAGCAGTTCTTC
NA	NA	TRBV28	TRBJ1-3	CASSPLRQSSGNTIYF	TGTGCCAGCAGTCCTTTAAGACAGAGCTCTGGAAACACCATATATTTT
NA	TRBD2	TRBV12-3/TRBV12-4	TRBJ2-4	CASSPVSGGIQYF	TGTGCCAGCAGCCCAGTCTCGGGGGGCATTCAGTACTTC
NA	TRBD1	TRBV5-1	TRBJ2-7	CANSLDRAFEQYF	TGCGCCAACAGCTTGGACAGGGCTTTCGAGCAGTACTTC
NA	TRBD1	TRBV27	TRBJ2-7	CASSFRGTDRVVNEQYF	TGTGCCAGCAGTTTTCGCGGAACCGACAGGGTGGTCAACGAGCAGTACTTC
NA	TRBD2	TRBV19	TRBJ2-7	CASSIDPRLAGVSEQYF	TGTGCCAGTAGTATAGATCCCCGACTAGCGGGAGTAAGCGAGCAGTACTTC
NA	NA	TRBV6-2/TRBV6-3	TRBJ2-5	CASSYGPLQGETQYF	TGTGCCAGCAGTTACGGACCCCTCCAGGGAGAGACCCAGTACTTC
NA	NA	TRBV6-6	TRBJ1-4	CASRQGLNEKLFF	TGTGCCAGCAGGCAGGGCCTTAATGAAAAACTGTTTTTT
NA	NA	TRBV15	TRBJ2-3	CATSRDTKDTQYF	TGTGCCACCAGCAGAGACACTAAGGATACGCAGTATTTT
NA	NA	TRBV24-1	TRBJ2-5	CATKLRDSETQYF	TGTGCCACCAAGCTAAGGGACTCGGAGACCCAGTACTTC
NA	NA	TRBV5-6	TRBJ2-5	CASSRGQILSETQYF	TGTGCCAGCAGCCGTGGACAGATCCTATCGGAGACCCAGTACTTC
NA	NA	TRBV5-5	TRBJ2-7	CASSLGLTYEQYF	TGTGCCAGCAGCTTGGGTCTTACCTACGAGCAGTACTTC
NA	NA	TRBV24-1	TRBJ2-7	CATSDSGLGGYEQYF	TGTGCCACCAGTGATTCGGGCCTCGGCGGGTACGAGCAGTACTTC
NA	NA	TRBV28	TRBJ1-5	CASSTIAQPQHF	TGTGCCAGCAGTACCATAGCCCAGCCCCAGCATTTT
NA	TRBD1	TRBV5-1	TRBJ2-2	CASSLSNRGNTGELFF	TGCGCCAGCAGCTTGTCTAACAGGGGTAACACCGGGGAGCTGTTTTTT
NA	TRBD2	TRBV6-5	TRBJ2-3	CASSYTSSGGPDTQYF	TGTGCCAGCAGTTACACGAGTAGCGGGGGGCCAGATACGCAGTATTTT
NA	TRBD1	TRBV12-5	TRBJ2-7	CASGLGLGQGSYEQYF	TGTGCTAGTGGTTTGGGTCTGGGACAGGGCTCCTACGAGCAGTACTTC
NA	NA	TRBV3-1/TRBV3-2	TRBJ1-4	CASSPGITNEKLFF	TGTGCCAGCAGCCCCGGGATTACTAATGAAAAACTGTTTTTT
NA	NA	TRBV25-1	TRBJ2-6	CASSGASGANVLTF	TGTGCCAGCAGTGGAGCTTCCGGGGCCAACGTCCTGACTTTC
NA	TRBD1	TRBV28	TRBJ1-5	CASSAGQVHQPQHF	TGTGCCAGCAGTGCGGGACAGGTACATCAGCCCCAGCATTTT
NA	TRBD1	TRBV28	TRBJ2-4	CASLDRVSKNIQYF	TGTGCCAGCTTGGACAGGGTATCCAAAAACATTCAGTACTTC
NA	NA	TRBV27	TRBJ1-5	CASSYGSNQPQHF	TGTGCCAGCAGTTACGGTAGCAATCAGCCCCAGCATTTT
NA	TRBD2	TRBV6-2/TRBV6-3	TRBJ2-1	CASSPTLTSDPYNEQFF	TGTGCCAGCAGCCCTACCCTCACTAGCGATCCCTACAATGAGCAGTTCTTC
NA	TRBD2	TRBV18	TRBJ2-3	CASSPSGEGSTDTQYF	TGTGCCAGCTCCCCGAGCGGGGAGGGTAGCACAGATACGCAGTATTTT
NA	TRBD2	TRBV5-4	TRBJ2-5	CASSLGGSGITGRTQYF	TGTGCCAGCAGCTTGGGGGGTAGCGGGATCACCGGTCGAACCCAGTACTTC
NA	NA	TRBV6-1	TRBJ2-1	CASSEGDSSNEQFF	TGTGCCAGCAGTGAAGGTGACAGCTCCAATGAGCAGTTCTTC
NA	NA	TRBV2	TRBJ2-7	CASSVHYEQYF	TGTGCCAGCAGTGTTCACTACGAGCAGTACTTC
NA	NA	TRBV27	TRBJ2-7	CASSLSVGRGSYEQYF	TGTGCCAGCAGTTTATCTGTGGGCAGGGGTTCTTACGAGCAGTACTTC
NA	NA	TRBV28	TRBJ2-1	CASRNSTSNEQFF	TGTGCCAGCAGAAACTCAACCTCTAATGAGCAGTTCTTC
few	TRBD2	TRBV7-2	TRBJ2-1	CASRLGGPSGVDEQFF	TGTGCCAGCAGATTAGGAGGGCCTAGCGGGGTGGATGAGCAGTTCTTC
NA	NA	TRBV5-3	TRBJ2-2	CARSGGELFF	TGTGCCAGGTCGGGAGGGGAGCTGTTTTTT
NA	NA	TRBV6-5	TRBJ2-7	CASRRQASYEQYF	TGTGCCAGCAGGAGACAGGCATCCTACGAGCAGTACTTC
NA	NA	TRBV11-2	TRBJ1-1	CASSFAATTEAFF	TGTGCCAGCAGCTTCGCAGCGACCACTGAAGCTTTCTTT
NA	TRBD1	TRBV6-6	TRBJ1-5	CASSPGQGRVGNQPQHF	TGTGCCAGCAGTCCGGGACAGGGGCGGGTTGGCAATCAGCCCCAGCATTTT
NA	TRBD2	TRBV18	TRBJ2-3	CASSPSSGRPSDTQYF	TGTGCCAGCTCACCTAGCAGCGGGAGGCCATCAGATACGCAGTATTTT
once	TRBD2	TRBV3-1/TRBV3-2	TRBJ2-1	CASSQDRGLAGVHEQFF	TGTGCCAGCAGCCAAGATAGGGGACTAGCGGGAGTTCACGAGCAGTTCTTC
NA	NA	TRBV28	TRBJ1-2	CASIGGRDGYTF	TGTGCCAGCATCGGGGGAAGGGATGGCTACACCTTC
NA	NA	TRBV29-1	TRBJ1-2	CSAAQGAYGYTF	TGCAGCGCCGCACAGGGCGCCTATGGCTACACCTTC
NA	TRBD1	TRBV6-5	TRBJ1-6	CASSYDRVNSPLHF	TGTGCCAGCAGTTATGACAGGGTTAATTCACCCCTCCACTTT
NA	NA	TRBV4-1	TRBJ2-1	CASSQRHPAYNEQFF	TGCGCCAGCAGCCAGCGTCACCCTGCCTACAATGAGCAGTTCTTC
NA	TRBD1	TRBV28	TRBJ2-5	CASSTRTGFGETQYF	TGTGCCAGCAGTACCAGGACAGGATTTGGCGAGACCCAGTACTTC
NA	NA	TRBV7-2	TRBJ2-3	CASSLNRVPDTQYF	TGTGCCAGCAGCTTAAACAGGGTCCCAGATACGCAGTATTTT
once	NA	TRBV6-4	TRBJ1-6	CASSRQGNSPLHF	TGTGCCAGCAGTAGGCAGGGAAATTCACCCCTCCACTTT
NA	TRBD1	TRBV19	TRBJ1-6	CASSIETGATNSPLHF	TGTGCCAGTAGTATAGAAACAGGGGCGACGAATTCACCCCTCCACTTT
NA	TRBD1	TRBV11-3	TRBJ2-5	CASSLGGTPGGTQYF	TGTGCCAGCAGCTTAGGGGGGACCCCAGGGGGGACCCAGTACTTC
NA	TRBD1	TRBV7-9	TRBJ2-2	CASRRQGAAGELFF	TGTGCCAGCAGAAGACAGGGGGCAGCCGGGGAGCTGTTTTTT
NA	TRBD2	TRBV2	TRBJ2-7	CASSGSAYEQYF	TGTGCCAGTAGCGGGTCAGCCTACGAGCAGTACTTC
NA	NA	TRBV7-8	TRBJ2-5	CASSLALTGGQETQYF	TGTGCCAGCAGCTTAGCGCTGACTGGAGGGCAGGAGACCCAGTACTTC
NA	NA	TRBV30	TRBJ2-1	CAWSVGGHQKPNEQFF	TGTGCCTGGAGTGTAGGGGGACACCAAAAACCCAATGAGCAGTTCTTC
NA	NA	TRBV19	TRBJ2-4	CASREGGDIQYF	TGTGCCAGTAGAGAAGGGGGAGACATTCAGTACTTC